This T cell receptor (beta chain) appears in the sequencing data of a study of Graves' ophthalmopathy and Graves' hyperthyroidism. Study results and limitations: Blood repertoires reportedly contained most expanded thyroid clonotypes above 0.001 frequency.

This CDR3 is 14 amino acids long. Trimming removed 1 base at V and 1 base at J, with 10 bases between. In germline, CDR1 is DFQATT, CDR2 SNEGSKA (reference sequence). Ophthalmopathy donors' eye disease showed moderate-to-severe activity, CAS of at least 3, NOSPECS of at least 4 and duration under 3 months. This clonotype showed up many times. Its antigen is unknown. RNA transcripts were the source from which TCR beta CDR3 regions were amplified. RT-PCR was first run with HTBI primers, then multiplex PCR in a second round. TCRdb ran MiXCR on the multiplex PCR reads and lists one entry per CDR3 protein. This sample has over 450,000 distinct CDR3 sequences; roughly an eighth occur once, and the top ten carry over 8%.

V gene TRBV20-1 combines with J gene TRBJ1-1; TRBD1 is a possible D gene (6 bases). This clonotype originated in a woman under 40 with Graves' ophthalmopathy. The material sequenced was blood. This CDR3 is CSARARGPNTEAFF. Here the CDR3 DNA reads TGCAGTGCTAGAGCCAGGGGTCCGAACACTGAAGCTTTCTTT.